A selection of T cell receptor beta chains follows, all from one sample in a study of T cell responses to AZD1222 COVID-19 vaccine. Data came from immunoSEQ multiplex PCR; TCRdb stores just in-frame clones and leaves some out. In the table there are 110,000 or so clones, approximately 90% of which are singletons. The source material was peripheral blood, sampled 28 days after the second AZD1222 dose. These receptors were taken from an adult who received the AZD1222 COVID-19 vaccine. The CDR3 runs from the conserved cysteine through the conserved F or W. D genes are given only for firm matches. Rows give clone size only sometimes, using once, few, many, or a class for an expanded clone.

abundance: -; d_gene: -; v_gene: TRBV30; j_gene: TRBJ1-5; CDR3aa: CAWSGTANQPQHF; CDR3nt: TGTGCCTGGAGTGGGACAGCAAATCAGCCCCAGCATTTT
abundance: -; d_gene: -; v_gene: TRBV18; j_gene: TRBJ2-7; CDR3aa: CASSPSGRGGEQYF; CDR3nt: TGTGCCAGCTCACCCTCCGGGCGCGGCGGGGAGCAGTACTTC
abundance: -; d_gene: -; v_gene: TRBV29-1; j_gene: TRBJ1-4; CDR3aa: CSVAWATNEKLFF; CDR3nt: TGCAGCGTTGCTTGGGCAACTAATGAAAAACTGTTTTTT
abundance: -; d_gene: TRBD2; v_gene: TRBV19; j_gene: TRBJ2-7; CDR3aa: CASSASALAGVWDEQYF; CDR3nt: TGTGCCAGTAGTGCCTCGGCCCTAGCGGGAGTTTGGGACGAGCAGTACTTC
abundance: -; d_gene: TRBD2; v_gene: TRBV5-1; j_gene: TRBJ2-3; CDR3aa: CASRLGTSGSYWGTDTQYF; CDR3nt: TGCGCCAGCAGACTCGGGACTAGCGGGAGTTATTGGGGCACAGATACGCAGTATTTT
abundance: -; d_gene: -; v_gene: TRBV16; j_gene: TRBJ2-3; CDR3aa: CASSQSAERDLGGTDTQYF; CDR3nt: TGTGCCAGCAGCCAATCGGCGGAGAGGGACCTTGGGGGCACAGATACGCAGTATTTT
abundance: -; d_gene: -; v_gene: TRBV6-5; j_gene: TRBJ2-7; CDR3aa: CASSYSSGDYEQYF; CDR3nt: TGTGCCAGCAGTTACTCTTCGGGGGACTACGAGCAGTACTTC
abundance: -; d_gene: TRBD1; v_gene: TRBV5-6; j_gene: TRBJ2-7; CDR3aa: CASSPSSLGDSLYEQYF; CDR3nt: TGTGCCAGCAGCCCATCGTCTCTCGGGGACAGCCTTTACGAGCAGTACTTC
abundance: -; d_gene: -; v_gene: TRBV30; j_gene: TRBJ1-6; CDR3aa: CAWSVYLPTESPLHF; CDR3nt: TGTGCCTGGAGTGTTTACCTGCCCACAGAGTCACCCCTCCACTTT
abundance: -; d_gene: TRBD1; v_gene: TRBV7-3; j_gene: TRBJ1-1; CDR3aa: CASRDRGTEAFF; CDR3nt: TGTGCCAGCAGGGACAGGGGCACTGAAGCTTTCTTT
abundance: many; d_gene: -; v_gene: TRBV3-1/TRBV3-2; j_gene: TRBJ1-5; CDR3aa: CASSPTGNQPQHF; CDR3nt: TGTGCCAGCAGCCCAACAGGGAATCAGCCCCAGCATTTT
abundance: -; d_gene: -; v_gene: TRBV12-3/TRBV12-4; j_gene: TRBJ2-7; CDR3aa: CASSSQGFKQYF; CDR3nt: TGTGCCAGCAGTTCTCAGGGGTTCAAGCAGTACTTC
abundance: -; d_gene: -; v_gene: TRBV3-1/TRBV3-2; j_gene: TRBJ1-2; CDR3aa: CASFDDYGYTF; CDR3nt: TGTGCCAGTTTCGACGATTATGGCTACACCTTC
abundance: -; d_gene: -; v_gene: TRBV27; j_gene: TRBJ2-3; CDR3aa: CASSFLGTDTQYF; CDR3nt: TGTGCCAGCAGTTTCTTAGGCACAGATACGCAGTATTTT
abundance: -; d_gene: -; v_gene: TRBV7-2; j_gene: TRBJ1-5; CDR3aa: CASSLLISNQPQHF; CDR3nt: TGTGCCAGCAGCTTACTGATTAGCAATCAGCCCCAGCATTTT
abundance: -; d_gene: TRBD2; v_gene: TRBV19; j_gene: TRBJ2-2; CDR3aa: CASSSTSGSTFGELFF; CDR3nt: TGTGCCAGTAGCTCGACTAGCGGGAGTACTTTCGGGGAGCTGTTTTTT
abundance: -; d_gene: -; v_gene: TRBV12-3/TRBV12-4; j_gene: TRBJ1-3; CDR3aa: CASCSWGNTIYF; CDR3nt: TGTGCCAGCTGTTCGTGGGGAAACACCATATATTTT
abundance: once; d_gene: TRBD1; v_gene: TRBV6-5; j_gene: TRBJ1-5; CDR3aa: CASRGQGTNQPQHF; CDR3nt: TGTGCCAGCAGAGGACAGGGGACGAATCAGCCCCAGCATTTT
abundance: few; d_gene: -; v_gene: TRBV27; j_gene: TRBJ1-1; CDR3aa: CASRMGNTEAFF; CDR3nt: TGTGCCAGCAGAATGGGGAACACTGAAGCTTTCTTT
abundance: -; d_gene: -; v_gene: TRBV12-3/TRBV12-4; j_gene: TRBJ1-6; CDR3aa: CASSLNGNSPLHF; CDR3nt: TGTGCCAGCAGTTTAAACGGAAATTCACCCCTCCACTTT
abundance: few; d_gene: TRBD1; v_gene: TRBV30; j_gene: TRBJ1-5; CDR3aa: CAWSGQGVQPQHF; CDR3nt: TGTGCCTGGAGTGGGCAGGGGGTTCAGCCCCAGCATTTT
abundance: -; d_gene: -; v_gene: TRBV9; j_gene: TRBJ2-7; CDR3aa: CASSVGADPYEQYF; CDR3nt: TGTGCCAGCAGCGTAGGAGCGGACCCCTACGAGCAGTACTTC
abundance: -; d_gene: TRBD2; v_gene: TRBV10-3; j_gene: TRBJ2-3; CDR3aa: CAISVVAGDLSITDTQYF; CDR3nt: TGTGCCATCAGTGTGGTAGCGGGAGATCTTTCAATCACAGATACGCAGTATTTT
abundance: -; d_gene: -; v_gene: TRBV28; j_gene: TRBJ2-7; CDR3aa: CASSRQVSSSYEQYF; CDR3nt: TGTGCCAGCAGTCGACAGGTCTCCTCCTCCTACGAGCAGTACTTC
abundance: -; d_gene: TRBD1; v_gene: TRBV30; j_gene: TRBJ1-2; CDR3aa: CAWSHDRTGDNYGYTF; CDR3nt: TGTGCCTGGAGTCATGACAGGACAGGGGATAACTATGGCTACACCTTC
abundance: -; d_gene: -; v_gene: TRBV7-2; j_gene: TRBJ1-4; CDR3aa: CASSFRTGAEEKLFF; CDR3nt: TGTGCCAGCAGCTTTCGCACGGGTGCAGAAGAAAAACTGTTTTTT
abundance: -; d_gene: -; v_gene: TRBV5-1; j_gene: TRBJ2-3; CDR3aa: CASSWQGGTADTQYF; CDR3nt: TGCGCCAGCAGCTGGCAAGGAGGCACTGCAGATACGCAGTATTTT
abundance: -; d_gene: TRBD1; v_gene: TRBV6-5; j_gene: TRBJ1-5; CDR3aa: CASSSKTGGGNQPQHF; CDR3nt: TGTGCCAGCAGTTCGAAAACAGGGGGGGGCAATCAGCCCCAGCATTTT
abundance: -; d_gene: TRBD1; v_gene: TRBV7-9; j_gene: TRBJ1-2; CDR3aa: CASSLEVSRGSGGYTF; CDR3nt: TGTGCCAGCAGCTTAGAGGTCTCCAGGGGGTCGGGCGGCTACACCTTC
abundance: -; d_gene: TRBD1; v_gene: TRBV9; j_gene: TRBJ1-1; CDR3aa: CASSVGLGGQGANTEAFF; CDR3nt: TGTGCCAGCAGCGTAGGGTTAGGGGGACAGGGGGCAAACACTGAAGCTTTCTTT
abundance: -; d_gene: -; v_gene: TRBV7-6; j_gene: TRBJ2-7; CDR3aa: CASSPRNMEWYEQYF; CDR3nt: TGTGCCAGCAGCCCAAGGAACATGGAATGGTACGAGCAGTACTTC
abundance: -; d_gene: TRBD1; v_gene: TRBV5-5; j_gene: TRBJ1-6; CDR3aa: CASSVTTGRINSPLHF; CDR3nt: TGTGCCAGCAGCGTAACGACAGGGAGGATAAATTCACCCCTCCACTTT
abundance: -; d_gene: -; v_gene: TRBV19; j_gene: TRBJ2-1; CDR3aa: CASSEGLSYNEQFF; CDR3nt: TGTGCCAGTAGCGAGGGACTTTCCTACAATGAGCAGTTCTTC
abundance: -; d_gene: TRBD2; v_gene: TRBV6-5; j_gene: TRBJ2-7; CDR3aa: CASRSGLAGPYEQYF; CDR3nt: TGTGCCAGCAGAAGCGGACTAGCTGGCCCCTACGAGCAGTACTTC
abundance: -; d_gene: -; v_gene: TRBV27; j_gene: TRBJ2-7; CDR3aa: CASSSQIAVSSYEQYF; CDR3nt: TGTGCCAGCAGTTCTCAGATAGCGGTGAGCTCCTACGAGCAGTACTTC
abundance: -; d_gene: -; v_gene: TRBV30; j_gene: TRBJ2-7; CDR3aa: CAWGGDRTGRDEQYF; CDR3nt: TGTGCCTGGGGTGGGGATAGGACAGGGAGGGACGAGCAGTACTTC
abundance: -; d_gene: -; v_gene: TRBV30; j_gene: TRBJ1-6; CDR3aa: CAWTSDLYNSPLHF; CDR3nt: TGTGCCTGGACTTCGGACCTTTATAATTCACCCCTCCACTTT
abundance: few; d_gene: -; v_gene: TRBV5-1; j_gene: TRBJ1-1; CDR3aa: CASSPWGTNTEAFF; CDR3nt: TGCGCCAGCAGCCCCTGGGGGACGAACACTGAAGCTTTCTTT
abundance: -; d_gene: -; v_gene: TRBV4-3; j_gene: TRBJ2-3; CDR3aa: CASSQSVTTDTQYF; CDR3nt: TGCGCCAGCAGCCAATCAGTAACCACAGATACGCAGTATTTT
abundance: -; d_gene: -; v_gene: TRBV6-5; j_gene: TRBJ2-5; CDR3aa: CAFRAGETQYF; CDR3nt: TGTGCCTTTCGGGCCGGGGAGACCCAGTACTTC
abundance: -; d_gene: TRBD2; v_gene: TRBV5-1; j_gene: TRBJ2-1; CDR3aa: CASRSGLALHNEQFF; CDR3nt: TGCGCCAGCAGGTCGGGACTAGCACTTCACAATGAGCAGTTCTTC
abundance: -; d_gene: TRBD1; v_gene: TRBV4-1; j_gene: TRBJ2-1; CDR3aa: CASSPSKGQGVSSYNEQFF; CDR3nt: TGCGCCAGCAGCCCAAGCAAGGGACAGGGTGTCAGCTCCTACAATGAGCAGTTCTTC
abundance: -; d_gene: -; v_gene: TRBV11-3; j_gene: TRBJ1-1; CDR3aa: CASSLVVGVHAEAFF; CDR3nt: TGTGCCAGCAGCTTAGTGGTCGGCGTGCACGCTGAAGCTTTCTTT
abundance: once; d_gene: -; v_gene: TRBV7-2; j_gene: TRBJ1-4; CDR3aa: CASSSGRGAIGEKLFF; CDR3nt: TGTGCCAGCAGCTCGGGACGGGGGGCGATCGGGGAAAAACTGTTTTTT
abundance: -; d_gene: -; v_gene: TRBV19; j_gene: TRBJ2-5; CDR3aa: CASSNQETQYF; CDR3nt: TGTGCCAGTAGTAACCAAGAGACCCAGTACTTC
abundance: -; d_gene: -; v_gene: TRBV25-1; j_gene: TRBJ1-2; CDR3aa: CASSEPTGHGYTF; CDR3nt: TGTGCCAGCAGTGAACCAACGGGCCATGGCTACACCTTC
abundance: -; d_gene: -; v_gene: TRBV14; j_gene: TRBJ2-7; CDR3aa: CASSQDWVGDEQYF; CDR3nt: TGTGCCAGCAGCCAGGATTGGGTTGGGGACGAGCAGTACTTC
abundance: -; d_gene: -; v_gene: TRBV10-2; j_gene: TRBJ2-1; CDR3aa: CASTQANRYNEQFF; CDR3nt: TGCGCCAGCACTCAGGCTAATAGGTACAATGAGCAGTTCTTC
abundance: -; d_gene: TRBD1; v_gene: TRBV28; j_gene: TRBJ1-2; CDR3aa: CASSSWGQGNYGYTF; CDR3nt: TGTGCCAGCAGTTCGTGGGGACAGGGTAACTATGGCTACACCTTC
abundance: -; d_gene: -; v_gene: TRBV7-2; j_gene: TRBJ1-1; CDR3aa: CASSLLVTEAFF; CDR3nt: TGTGCCAGCAGCTTACTGGTCACTGAAGCTTTCTTT
abundance: -; d_gene: -; v_gene: TRBV5-1; j_gene: TRBJ2-3; CDR3aa: CASSPEGRGGTDTQYF; CDR3nt: TGCGCCAGCAGCCCAGAGGGACGAGGTGGCACAGATACGCAGTATTTT
abundance: -; d_gene: -; v_gene: TRBV19; j_gene: TRBJ1-3; CDR3aa: CASQREAGNTIYF; CDR3nt: TGTGCCAGCCAAAGGGAAGCTGGAAACACCATATATTTT
abundance: once; d_gene: TRBD1; v_gene: TRBV6-2/TRBV6-3; j_gene: TRBJ1-2; CDR3aa: CASSPDRVYGYTF; CDR3nt: TGTGCCAGCAGCCCGGACAGGGTCTATGGCTACACCTTC
abundance: -; d_gene: -; v_gene: TRBV30; j_gene: TRBJ2-5; CDR3aa: CAWGDWSRETQYF; CDR3nt: TGTGCCTGGGGGGATTGGAGTAGAGAGACCCAGTACTTC